This TCR beta chain was observed in a study of blood T cell repertoires in COVID-19 (dated by TCRdb to 2018 to 2020). Some background on the complete study: Collaborator samples came from the United States, Italy and Spain and covered acute and convalescent phases of COVID-19. The material from the prospective study consisted of cDNA or gDNA derived from T cells, B-cell-depleted T cells, or PBMCs. Deeply sampled blood TCRbeta repertoires from subjects exposed to, actively infected with, or recovered from COVID-19 were included in the dataset. A freely available public database, intended as a resource for researchers studying the immune response to SARS-CoV-2, is where the repertoires were released. Samples came from the ongoing ImmuneRACE study (first 160 participants) plus 1,254 subjects from 6 global collaborators. Sample metadata almost always included a de-identified subject ID, COVID-19 status, age in years and sex. HLA class I and class II types, where available, came from metadata supplied by the sample provider rather than from assay-based typing.

The collaborating institutions used their own protocols to collect whole blood in K2EDTA tubes. For TCRbeta analysis, collaborator samples were shipped as frozen whole blood, as isolated PBMCs, or as DNA extracted from either sample type. TCRbeta CDR3 regions were amplified from genomic DNA using the immunoSEQ Assay, a bias-controlled multiplex PCR. As for the authors' bioinformatics: Within the assay, amplification of reference gene primers was used to estimate how many nucleated cells each sample contained. Sequence reads were collapsed and filtered to measure the absolute abundance of every unique TCRbeta CDR3 rearrangement. For each sample, productive Simpson clonality was calculated as the square root of Simpson's diversity index over productive rearrangements. TCRdb obtained this table from immuneACCESS and retained in-frame rearrangements with V and J assigned. These tables miss some clones; where compared with another copy, unresolved V genes account for less than half of the shortfall, and the remainder is unexplained. V, J and clone size reflect that table, while D and trimming were determined from the DNA. The sample data list nearly 110,000 clones, and roughly 83% of these were observed just once. Clones ranked in the top ten supply approximately 4.1% of the sample.

The full study reports these points: The amount of clinical and demographic metadata varied by source and participant and was provided uncurated.

This clone occurred once. Its antigen has not been determined. Base qualities are not at hand, and no much larger clone is one base apart. The germline V gene specifies LGHNA as CDR1 and YSLEER as CDR2. CDR3 length: 17 amino acids, cysteine to phenylalanine. Only the CDR3 part of the read is kept: 51 bases, read in frame from the first base. Germline trimming: 3 bases from V, 2 bases from J; junction bases outside gene matches: 3. Sequenced material: peripheral blood. The chain was built from TRBV4-3 and TRBJ2-6; TRBD2 matches 11 bases in the middle. This receptor was taken from a human donor in a cohort sampled during active COVID-19. The CDR3 is CASSQVAGGAGANVLTF. The nucleotides read TGCGCCAGCAGCCAGGTAGCGGGAGGGGCTGGGGCCAACGTCCTGACTTTC.